This T cell receptor (beta chain) was identified during a study of blood T cell repertoires in COVID-19. This table comes from immunoSEQ multiplex PCR, and its TCRdb copy is limited to in-frame clones, with some not included. Of roughly 38,000 clones detected, about 74% appear once; the ten largest clones hold roughly 10%. This receptor was identified in a man between 65 and 85 years old with COVID-19, enrolled during active disease. Sequenced sample: peripheral blood.

The CDR3 here is CASSYSFVSTDTQYF. The CDR3 bases are TGTGCCAGCAGTTACTCTTTCGTTAGCACAGATACGCAGTATTTT. This chain connects TRBV6-2 or TRBV6-3 to TRBJ2-3; D gene unclear. V gave up 0 bases and J gave up 0 bases, with 7 bases separating them. Looked up from germline, CDR1 is MNHEY and CDR2 is SVGEGT. This CDR3 is built from 15 residues.